This TCR beta chain is from a study of regulatory T cells in long-lasting Graves disease. Across the study: Graves' patients with a new diagnosis had received antithyroid drugs under 3 months. The study, taken as a whole, reports: Persistent Graves' patients showed reduced TCR diversity versus newly diagnosed patients. Public clonotype sharing was higher in persistent than newly diagnosed patients.

This clonotype was seen repeatedly, ten times or more. Its antigen is currently unknown. Libraries of TCR beta came from iRepertoire HTBI primers plus Arm-PCR of CDR3 regions. In TCRdb, the multiplex PCR reads were re-called with MiXCR into one record per CDR3 protein. The sample lists around 250,000 distinct CDR3 sequences, approximately 16% occurring once. The CDR3 sequence is 16 residues long. Germline CDR1 reads LGHNA; CDR2 reads YNFKEQ. V was pared by 4 bases and J by 3 bases, with 10 bases of the junction left unmatched. Time point given: newly diagnosed GD, antithyroid drugs for less than 3 months. Isolated PBMC RNA provided the starting material for the TCR library. The patient group derived from an endocrinology department in Xi'an, China.

The TCR was taken from a female donor with Graves disease. The J gene is TRBJ2-3, the V gene TRBV4-2; 7 positions match TRBD2. Sequencing was performed on peripheral blood mononuclear cells (PBMCs), taken at new diagnosis, from a patient treated with antithyroid drugs. In DNA, the CDR3 is TGTGCCAGCAGCCCCATAGAAAGGGGAGGGACAGATACGCAGTATTTT. Translating gives CASSPIERGGTDTQYF.